The rows below give T cell receptor beta chains drawn from one sample of a study of T cell changes during pregnancy in multiple sclerosis. Produced via immunoSEQ multiplex PCR; TCRdb's table is partial and in-frame only. The table lists tens of thousands of clones, roughly 93% of them singletons, with under 3% in the top ten. This sample comprised peripheral blood, obtained in the second trimester of pregnancy. These receptor sequences come from a female donor with multiple sclerosis, enrolled in a pregnancy study. CDR3s include the opening cysteine and the closing phenylalanine or tryptophan. The order of the fields is clone size, D gene, J gene, CDR3 length, V gene, CDR3 protein, CDR3 DNA. D genes are given only for firm matches. Part of the rows lack a size; the others show once, few, many or a class for expanded clones.

- | - | TRBJ2-2 | 14 | TRBV11-3 | CASSGAGNTGELFF | TGTGCCAGCAGCGGCGCAGGGAACACCGGGGAGCTGTTTTTT
- | - | TRBJ1-3 | 15 | TRBV9 | CASSEDSYSGNTIYF | TGTGCCAGCAGCGAAGACAGTTACTCTGGAAACACCATATATTTT
- | - | TRBJ2-7 | 15 | TRBV10-3 | CAISVRSDSNYEQYF | TGTGCCATCAGTGTAAGATCTGACAGTAACTACGAGCAGTACTTC
- | TRBD2 | TRBJ2-5 | 14 | TRBV5-1 | CASSLSGGQETQYF | TGCGCCAGCAGCTTGTCGGGGGGCCAAGAGACCCAGTACTTC
- | - | TRBJ1-1 | 14 | TRBV7-3 | CASSSRGGDTEAFF | TGTGCCAGCAGCTCCCGGGGAGGGGACACTGAAGCTTTCTTT
once | - | TRBJ1-1 | 15 | TRBV4-2 | CASSQIQGEHTEAFF | TGTGCCAGCAGCCAGATACAGGGCGAACACACTGAAGCTTTCTTT
- | TRBD2 | TRBJ2-5 | 17 | TRBV30 | CAWSPLGRGGLQETQYF | TGTGCCTGGAGTCCCCTCGGGCGGGGGGGCCTCCAAGAGACCCAGTACTTC
- | - | TRBJ2-5 | 14 | TRBV30 | CAWSVRSPWETQYF | TGTGCCTGGAGTGTACGGTCCCCGTGGGAGACCCAGTACTTC
- | - | TRBJ1-2 | 15 | TRBV5-1 | CASSLDRGKVNGYTF | TGCGCCAGCAGCTTGGATAGGGGGAAGGTGAATGGCTACACCTTC
- | TRBD1 | TRBJ1-1 | 15 | TRBV5-1 | CASSPGGLVGTEAFF | TGCGCCAGCAGCCCAGGGGGCCTGGTCGGCACTGAAGCTTTCTTT
- | - | TRBJ2-1 | 11 | TRBV11-2 | CATNPGGEQFF | TGTGCCACCAACCCAGGGGGGGAGCAGTTCTTC
- | TRBD1 | TRBJ2-7 | 13 | TRBV29-1 | CSVEEFSGGEQYF | TGCAGCGTTGAAGAATTTTCAGGGGGCGAGCAGTACTTC
- | TRBD1 | TRBJ2-1 | 14 | TRBV14 | CASSLGQGGLEQFF | TGTGCCAGCAGCTTGGGACAGGGAGGATTAGAGCAGTTCTTC
- | TRBD1 | TRBJ2-2 | 16 | TRBV7-9 | CASSLTGGRGTGELFF | TGTGCCAGCAGCCTAACAGGGGGCCGGGGCACCGGGGAGCTGTTTTTT
- | - | TRBJ1-1 | 16 | TRBV5-1 | CASSFDGGIMNTEAFF | TGCGCCAGCAGCTTCGACGGCGGAATAATGAACACTGAAGCTTTCTTT
- | TRBD2 | TRBJ2-4 | 15 | TRBV7-2 | CASSLVTSGEDIQYF | TGTGCCAGCAGCTTAGTAACTAGCGGGGAGGACATTCAGTACTTC
- | - | TRBJ1-1 | 15 | TRBV9 | CASSFLLGGNTEAFF | TGTGCCAGCAGCTTCCTTTTGGGGGGGAACACTGAAGCTTTCTTT
once | TRBD2 | TRBJ2-2 | 15 | TRBV7-2 | CASSLTSGRAGELFF | TGTGCCAGCAGCTTGACTAGCGGGAGGGCCGGGGAGCTGTTTTTT
- | - | TRBJ2-6 | 16 | TRBV27 | CATAKGAGTGANVLTF | TGTGCCACCGCCAAGGGGGCGGGAACTGGGGCCAACGTCCTGACTTTC
- | TRBD1 | TRBJ2-1 | 14 | TRBV7-4 | CASSFRTGANEQFF | TGTGCCAGCAGCTTTCGGACAGGGGCAAATGAGCAGTTCTTC
few | - | TRBJ1-3 | 14 | TRBV6-6 | CASSSTGLGNTIYF | TGTGCCAGCAGTAGTACAGGGCTCGGAAACACCATATATTTT
- | - | TRBJ1-5 | 14 | TRBV27 | CASSPRNSNQPQHF | TGTGCCAGCAGTCCGCGAAACAGCAATCAGCCCCAGCATTTT
- | TRBD2 | TRBJ2-1 | 14 | TRBV19 | CASNPSLAANEQFF | TGTGCCAGTAATCCCTCTCTAGCGGCCAATGAGCAGTTCTTC
- | - | TRBJ1-1 | 13 | TRBV27 | CASGRQLNTEAFF | TGTGCCAGCGGGCGACAGCTGAACACTGAAGCTTTCTTT
- | - | TRBJ1-1 | 12 | TRBV7-8 | CASSFTLAEAFF | TGTGCCAGCAGCTTTACTTTGGCTGAAGCTTTCTTT
- | TRBD2 | TRBJ2-1 | 13 | TRBV5-6 | CASRGERLDEQFF | TGTGCCAGCCGGGGGGAAAGGCTGGATGAGCAGTTCTTC
- | TRBD1 | TRBJ2-1 | 12 | TRBV6-5 | CASSPNRGEQFF | TGTGCCAGCAGCCCTAACAGGGGTGAGCAGTTCTTC
- | TRBD2 | TRBJ2-3 | 18 | TRBV5-1 | CASSHGLARSSSTDTQYF | TGCGCCAGCAGCCACGGACTAGCTCGGAGTTCTAGCACAGATACGCAGTATTTT
- | - | TRBJ1-2 | 10 | TRBV29-1 | CSVVGEGYTF | TGCAGCGTTGTTGGGGAGGGCTACACCTTC
- | - | TRBJ1-3 | 14 | TRBV27 | CASKEHGSGNTIYF | TGTGCCAGCAAGGAGCACGGCTCTGGAAACACCATATATTTT
- | - | TRBJ1-2 | 12 | TRBV10-2 | CASSTGSLGYTF | TGCGCCAGCAGTACAGGGTCTTTAGGCTACACCTTC
- | - | TRBJ1-2 | 13 | TRBV6-1 | CASTRGSDYGYTF | TGTGCCAGCACGCGGGGGTCTGATTATGGCTACACCTTC
- | TRBD1 | TRBJ2-7 | 16 | TRBV28 | CASSLPGTGINYEQYF | TGTGCCAGCAGCCTCCCCGGGACAGGGATAAACTACGAGCAGTACTTC
- | - | TRBJ1-5 | 13 | TRBV30 | CAWTVGGGQPQHF | TGTGCCTGGACGGTCGGGGGGGGCCAGCCCCAGCATTTT
- | TRBD1 | TRBJ1-5 | 17 | TRBV13 | CASSLGRGQGANQPQHF | TGTGCCAGCAGCTTAGGCCGAGGGCAGGGGGCCAATCAGCCCCAGCATTTT
- | - | TRBJ1-2 | 15 | TRBV7-9 | CASSSQTVLYYGYTF | TGTGCCAGCAGCTCGCAGACAGTGCTTTACTATGGCTACACCTTC
- | - | TRBJ1-2 | 15 | TRBV27 | CASSINRDGGYGYTF | TGTGCCAGCAGTATAAACAGGGATGGAGGCTATGGCTACACCTTC
- | - | TRBJ1-4 | 18 | TRBV18 | CASSLTGPRGSSGEKLFF | TGTGCCAGCTCACTTACCGGGCCAAGGGGCTCGAGTGGAGAAAAACTGTTTTTT
- | - | TRBJ1-2 | 14 | TRBV18 | CASSPSGVRDGYTF | TGTGCCAGCTCACCCTCAGGGGTGAGAGATGGCTACACCTTC
- | TRBD2 | TRBJ2-7 | 16 | TRBV6-5 | CASSWYAGGEEYEQYF | TGTGCCAGCAGTTGGTATGCGGGGGGCGAGGAATACGAGCAGTACTTC
- | - | TRBJ1-2 | 16 | TRBV5-8 | CASSLPLGRSNYGYTF | TGTGCCAGCAGCTTGCCGTTGGGGAGGTCTAACTATGGCTACACCTTC
once | TRBD2 | TRBJ2-5 | 16 | TRBV7-3 | CASSLTAGGPRETQYF | TGTGCCAGCAGCTTAACAGCGGGGGGGCCTAGGGAGACCCAGTACTTC